These T cell receptor beta chains were read from a single sample in a study of tumour-infiltrating T cells in Burkitt lymphoma. TCRdb's table, derived via immunoSEQ multiplex PCR, lists solely in-frame clones and lacks some. The top ten hold 6.2% of the sample, which has about 14,000 clones, about 31% seen once. Sequenced input: tumor tissue. These receptors originate from a human donor with diffuse large B-cell lymphoma. CDR3s include the opening cysteine and the closing phenylalanine or tryptophan. A D gene is named only where the DNA matches it firmly. Size is omitted from some rows. Given values are once, few, many or a class for expanded clones.

J: TRBJ2-2; V: TRBV13; size: medium-sized; D: -; DNA: TGTGCCAGCAGCCTCCGGGACGCAGGATCCACCGGGGAGCTGTTTTTT; CDR3: CASSLRDAGSTGELFF
J: TRBJ1-1; V: TRBV14; size: few; D: TRBD1; DNA: TGTGCCAGCAGCCAAGAGTTAATAAACGGACAGGGGTCTTTCTTT; CDR3: CASSQELINGQGSFF
J: TRBJ2-7; V: TRBV2; size: few; D: TRBD2; DNA: TGTGCCAGCAGTGAAGGACTAGCGGGAGCCGAGCAGTACTTC; CDR3: CASSEGLAGAEQYF
J: TRBJ2-7; V: TRBV27; size: once; D: TRBD1; DNA: TGTGCCAGCAGTATGAACAGGGGAGAGCAGTACTTC; CDR3: CASSMNRGEQYF
J: TRBJ2-2; V: TRBV4-2; size: -; D: -; DNA: TGTGCCAGCAGCCAAGTTACTTACACCGGGGAGCTGTTTTTT; CDR3: CASSQVTYTGELFF
J: TRBJ2-7; V: TRBV7-9; size: medium-sized; D: -; DNA: TGTGCCAGCAGCTTAGGGCCCGCGCACCCCTCCTACGAGCAGTACTTC; CDR3: CASSLGPAHPSYEQYF
J: TRBJ2-5; V: TRBV14; size: few; D: -; DNA: TGTGCCAGCAGCGGCAGCCAAGAGACCCAGTACTTC; CDR3: CASSGSQETQYF
J: TRBJ2-1; V: TRBV7-9; size: -; D: -; DNA: TGTGCCAGCAGCCCGAGGACATTTTCCTACAATGAGCAGTTCTTC; CDR3: CASSPRTFSYNEQFF
J: TRBJ2-1; V: TRBV7-9; size: -; D: -; DNA: TGTGCCAGCAGCTTGGGGTCCGACTACCTCAATGAGCAGTTCTTC; CDR3: CASSLGSDYLNEQFF
J: TRBJ1-1; V: TRBV5-5; size: -; D: -; DNA: TGTGCCAGCAGCCAAACAATGAACACTGAAGCTTTCTTT; CDR3: CASSQTMNTEAFF
J: TRBJ2-1; V: TRBV2; size: -; D: TRBD2; DNA: TGTGCCAGCAGTGAAGCGTTTCCTAGCGGGAGTTTTGATGAGCAGTTCTTC; CDR3: CASSEAFPSGSFDEQFF
J: TRBJ2-5; V: TRBV25-1; size: -; D: -; DNA: TGTGCCAGCACCCCAGGGGGGGGGACCCAGTACTTC; CDR3: CASTPGGGTQYF
J: TRBJ2-2; V: TRBV11-2; size: few; D: -; DNA: TGTGCCAGCAGCTTGAGGACAGAGGCTACCGGGGAGCTGTTTTTT; CDR3: CASSLRTEATGELFF
J: TRBJ2-5; V: TRBV29-1; size: -; D: TRBD2; DNA: TGCAGCGCGGATAGCGGGAGAGGCCGAGAGACCCAGTACTTC; CDR3: CSADSGRGRETQYF
J: TRBJ2-5; V: TRBV18; size: -; D: TRBD2; DNA: TGTGCCAGCTCACCAACGGGGGGGGCCGGAGAGACCCAGTACTTC; CDR3: CASSPTGGAGETQYF
J: TRBJ2-7; V: TRBV5-1; size: few; D: TRBD2; DNA: TGCGCCAGCAGCTACGGGACTAGCGGGAGCCCCCACGAGCAGTACTTC; CDR3: CASSYGTSGSPHEQYF
J: TRBJ1-1; V: TRBV6-1; size: few; D: -; DNA: TGTGCCAGCAAGGGACCGGAGAACACTGAAGCTTTCTTT; CDR3: CASKGPENTEAFF
J: TRBJ2-3; V: TRBV4-1; size: medium-sized; D: -; DNA: TGCGCCAGCAGCCAAGGGGATACGCAGTATTTT; CDR3: CASSQGDTQYF
J: TRBJ2-7; V: TRBV20-1; size: few; D: -; DNA: TGCAGTGCTAGAGACAACTACGAGCAGTACTTC; CDR3: CSARDNYEQYF
J: TRBJ2-2; V: TRBV6-5; size: few; D: -; DNA: TGTGCCAGCATGAGGGAGGGGGGCGGCACCGGGGAGCTGTTTTTT; CDR3: CASMREGGGTGELFF
J: TRBJ2-2; V: TRBV12-5; size: -; D: -; DNA: TGTGCTAGTGGCACAGGGGACTACACCGGGGAGCTGTTTTTT; CDR3: CASGTGDYTGELFF
J: TRBJ1-4; V: TRBV6-6; size: -; D: -; DNA: TGTGCCAGTGAAATCAAAGGGGGGGGTGAAAAACTGTTTTTT; CDR3: CASEIKGGGEKLFF
J: TRBJ1-1; V: TRBV19; size: -; D: -; DNA: TGTGCCAGTAGTACCATCGAGAACACTGAAGCTTTCTTT; CDR3: CASSTIENTEAFF
J: TRBJ1-1; V: TRBV6-1; size: -; D: TRBD1; DNA: TGTGCCAGCAGTGACAGGGGGGACACTGAAGCTTTCTTT; CDR3: CASSDRGDTEAFF
J: TRBJ1-5; V: TRBV6-1; size: -; D: -; DNA: TGTGCCAGCAGTGCGGACAGCCGAGATCAGCCCCAGCATTTT; CDR3: CASSADSRDQPQHF
J: TRBJ2-2; V: TRBV5-4; size: -; D: TRBD2; DNA: TGTGCCAGCAGCTTGCTAGCGGGATACGTGAACACCGGGGAGCTGTTTTTT; CDR3: CASSLLAGYVNTGELFF
J: TRBJ1-5; V: TRBV27; size: -; D: -; DNA: TGTGCCAGCAGTTTAGGGGCGGGGGATCAGCCCCAGCATTTT; CDR3: CASSLGAGDQPQHF
J: TRBJ2-7; V: TRBV7-2; size: few; D: -; DNA: TGTGCCAGCAGCTTTGACTCGTTGGGGTACGAGCAGTACTTC; CDR3: CASSFDSLGYEQYF
J: TRBJ2-1; V: TRBV27; size: -; D: -; DNA: TGTGCCAGCAGTCCGGGCCTCCACGGGGGGCAGTTCTTC; CDR3: CASSPGLHGGQFF
J: TRBJ1-5; V: TRBV5-1; size: once; D: -; DNA: TGCGCCAGCAGCCCCGGGACACCTGCTGAACCCCAGCATTTT; CDR3: CASSPGTPAEPQHF
J: TRBJ2-3; V: TRBV6-5; size: -; D: TRBD2; DNA: TGTGCCAGCAGTTATCGGGCTAGCGGGATCACAGATACGCAGTATTTT; CDR3: CASSYRASGITDTQYF
J: TRBJ1-1; V: TRBV27; size: few; D: TRBD1; DNA: TGTGCCAGCAGTTGGCGACAGGGGAACACTGAAGCTTTCTTT; CDR3: CASSWRQGNTEAFF
J: TRBJ2-2; V: TRBV2; size: -; D: TRBD1; DNA: TGTGCCAGCAATACACAGGGGGCGTTTACCGGGGAGCTGTTTTTT; CDR3: CASNTQGAFTGELFF
J: TRBJ1-4; V: TRBV10-3; size: -; D: -; DNA: TGTGCCATCAGTTCCCGGGGGGGAGGTGAAAAACTGTTTTTT; CDR3: CAISSRGGGEKLFF
J: TRBJ2-3; V: TRBV29-1; size: few; D: -; DNA: TGCAGCGTTGAAGGAGGGTATGGGATCACAGATACGCAGTATTTT; CDR3: CSVEGGYGITDTQYF
J: TRBJ2-4; V: TRBV28; size: few; D: -; DNA: TGTGCCAGCAGTTTTATGGGGCACGACATTCAGTACTTC; CDR3: CASSFMGHDIQYF
J: TRBJ1-2; V: TRBV20-1; size: few; D: -; DNA: TGCAGTGCTAGACAGGTCTATGGCTACACCTTC; CDR3: CSARQVYGYTF
J: TRBJ2-7; V: TRBV9; size: few; D: -; DNA: TGTGCCAGCAGCGTGGGCGATTCCTACGAGCAGTACTTC; CDR3: CASSVGDSYEQYF
J: TRBJ2-1; V: TRBV30; size: -; D: TRBD2; DNA: TGTGCCTGGATGAGGGGTAGCGGGTCTAGTGAGCAGTTCTTC; CDR3: CAWMRGSGSSEQFF
J: TRBJ2-7; V: TRBV5-1; size: -; D: TRBD1; DNA: TGCGCCAGCAGCTTGCTTATGGACAGGGGTTACGAGCAGTACTTC; CDR3: CASSLLMDRGYEQYF
J: TRBJ2-1; V: TRBV13; size: -; D: TRBD2; DNA: TGTGCCAGCAGCTTAGGTTCCGGGACTAGCGGGAGGTTCGATGAGCAGTTCTTC; CDR3: CASSLGSGTSGRFDEQFF
J: TRBJ1-3; V: TRBV5-6; size: few; D: -; DNA: TGTGCCAGCAGCCCGGACGGTGGAAACACCATATATTTT; CDR3: CASSPDGGNTIYF
J: TRBJ1-2; V: TRBV5-1; size: -; D: TRBD1; DNA: TGCGCCAGCAGCGCGGGGACAGGGACAAATGGCTACACCTTC; CDR3: CASSAGTGTNGYTF
J: TRBJ2-1; V: TRBV5-1; size: -; D: TRBD2; DNA: TGCGCCAGCAGCCTCGCTAGCGGGAGTCCCCACAATGAGCAGTTCTTC; CDR3: CASSLASGSPHNEQFF
J: TRBJ2-5; V: TRBV5-1; size: -; D: -; DNA: TGCGCCAGCAGCTTGGACGACAGCCAAGAGACCCAGTACTTC; CDR3: CASSLDDSQETQYF
J: TRBJ2-7; V: TRBV28; size: -; D: -; DNA: TGTGCCAGCAGTCTTTATATCGGGTACGAGCAGTACTTC; CDR3: CASSLYIGYEQYF
J: TRBJ2-7; V: TRBV19; size: few; D: -; DNA: TGTGCCAGTAGACCCTTTGACCTAGCCAACTACGAGCAGTACTTC; CDR3: CASRPFDLANYEQYF
J: TRBJ2-1; V: TRBV5-1; size: -; D: TRBD2; DNA: TGCGCCAGCAGGACAGCGGGAGGGCCCTACAATGAGCAGTTCTTC; CDR3: CASRTAGGPYNEQFF
J: TRBJ1-2; V: TRBV9; size: few; D: -; DNA: TGTGCCAGCAGCGTAGCTTCAGGGGCTAACTATGGCTACACCTTC; CDR3: CASSVASGANYGYTF
J: TRBJ2-5; V: TRBV30; size: -; D: -; DNA: TGTGCCTGGAGTGGCCCAGACCACCAAGAGACCCAGTACTTC; CDR3: CAWSGPDHQETQYF
J: TRBJ2-2; V: TRBV9; size: once; D: -; DNA: TGTGCCAGCAGCTTCCAGGGGGGGAGAGGGGAGCTGTTTTTT; CDR3: CASSFQGGRGELFF